This is a list of T cell receptor beta chains from one sample in a study of blood T cell repertoires in COVID-19. Clones were sequenced by immunoSEQ multiplex PCR, and TCRdb holds only the in-frame ones, with some missing. This table holds around 280,000 clones, roughly 91% found once. The sequencing sample was made of peripheral blood. These TCRs come from a woman in her twenties or thirties with COVID-19, enrolled during active disease. CDR3s include the opening cysteine and the closing phenylalanine or tryptophan. Each record gives: J gene, V gene, D gene, clone size, CDR3 DNA, CDR3 protein. A D gene is named only where the DNA matches it firmly. Only part of the rows carry a size: once, few, many, or a class if the clone is expanded.

>TRBJ2-7|TRBV6-7|TRBD1|.
TGTGCCAGCAGTTACCCCAGGGGGAACGAGCAGTACTTC
CASSYPRGNEQYF
>TRBJ1-5|TRBV19|TRBD1|.
TGTGCCAGTAGTGCTCCAGACAGGGGTAGCAATCAGCCCCAGCATTTT
CASSAPDRGSNQPQHF
>TRBJ1-5|TRBV28|.|.
TGTGCCAGCAGTTTATGGAGCTGGGAGGGCAATCAGCCCCAGCATTTT
CASSLWSWEGNQPQHF
>TRBJ1-1|TRBV5-1|.|.
TGCGCCAGCAGCTCAGAGACAAAAATGAACACTGAAGCTTTCTTT
CASSSETKMNTEAFF
>TRBJ2-3|TRBV19|TRBD2|.
TGTGCCAGTAGTAGTAGCGGGGGGGCCCCAGATACGCAGTATTTT
CASSSSGGAPDTQYF
>TRBJ2-2|TRBV3-1/TRBV3-2|TRBD1|.
TGTGCCAGCAGCCTCGGGCCAGGGGGCGACGTCGGGGAGCTGTTTTTT
CASSLGPGGDVGELFF
>TRBJ1-5|TRBV5-6|TRBD1|.
TGTGCCAGCAGCTTATCCCCGGGACAGGGATACAATCAGCCCCAGCATTTT
CASSLSPGQGYNQPQHF
>TRBJ2-2|TRBV6-5|.|.
TGTGCCAGCTACACCTACACCGGGGAGCTGTTTTTT
CASYTYTGELFF
>TRBJ1-3|TRBV21-1|.|.
TGTGCCAGCAGCCTACAAAATTTCGGCTGGGGGCCCATATATTTT
CASSLQNFGWGPIYF
>TRBJ2-5|TRBV5-1|TRBD2|.
TGCGCCAGCAGCTTGGCTCTAGCGGGGGGCCAAGAGACCCAGTACTTC
CASSLALAGGQETQYF
>TRBJ2-1|TRBV10-3|TRBD2|once
TGTGCCATCAGTGAGTCCGGGACTAGAGTCGATGAGCAGTTCTTC
CAISESGTRVDEQFF
>TRBJ2-7|TRBV29-1|TRBD1|.
TGCAGCGTTGAGAGAGGGACAGGGGCCGAGCAGTACTTC
CSVERGTGAEQYF
>TRBJ2-5|TRBV6-5|.|.
TGTGCCAGCAACCAACAGGGAGGGCAAGAGACCCAGTACTTC
CASNQQGGQETQYF
>TRBJ2-2|TRBV5-4|.|once
TGTGCCAGCAGCTCTAACACCGGGGAGCTGTTTTTT
CASSSNTGELFF
>TRBJ1-1|TRBV11-2|.|once
TGTGCCAGCAGCTTAGATCAAGGGGTTAGGGCTTTCTTT
CASSLDQGVRAFF
>TRBJ1-1|TRBV27|.|.
TGTGCCAGCAGTTTGACGGGAGTCACTGAAGCTTTCTTT
CASSLTGVTEAFF